This T cell receptor (beta chain) comes out of a study of T-cell memory formation after mild COVID-19. Overall study: TCR clusters largely stayed donor specific.

The CDR3 sequence is 16 residues long. The germline CDR1 and CDR2 sequences are MRHNA and SNTAGT. V dropped 2 bases and J dropped 4 bases, with 18 bases sitting between them. The table lists this clonotype with a few counts. No antigen is known for it. Study findings and constraints: What remained unconfirmed was the SARS-CoV-2 specificity of second-wave clones peaking on day 37.

TCRdb ran MiXCR on the 5' RACE reads and lists one entry per CDR3 protein. The sample yields about 270,000 distinct CDR3 sequences, about 20% seen once. The source is a young man who had mild COVID-19 (a few samples of this study predate the infection). Cell type and time point are not known. The V and J genes are TRBV6-4 and TRBJ2-7; D may be TRBD1 (6 bases). Sequences were obtained from PBMCs or a T cell subset sorted from them (not recorded which). CDR3 DNA sequence: TGTGCCAGCAGTGACGTGTCAGGGGAAAAAGAATACGAGCAGTACTTC. This gives the protein CASSDVSGEKEYEQYF.